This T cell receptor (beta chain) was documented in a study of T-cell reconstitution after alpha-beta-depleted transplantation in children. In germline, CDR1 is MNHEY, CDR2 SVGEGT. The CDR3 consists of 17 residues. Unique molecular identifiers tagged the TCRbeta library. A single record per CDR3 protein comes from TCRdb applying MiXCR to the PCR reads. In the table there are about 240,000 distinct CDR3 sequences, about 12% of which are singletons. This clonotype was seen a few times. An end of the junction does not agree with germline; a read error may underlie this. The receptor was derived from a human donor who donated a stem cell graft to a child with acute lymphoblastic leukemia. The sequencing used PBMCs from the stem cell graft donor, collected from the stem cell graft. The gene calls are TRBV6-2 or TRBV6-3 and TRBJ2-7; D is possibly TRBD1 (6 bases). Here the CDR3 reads CASSDSLARTDLYEQYF. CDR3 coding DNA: TGTGCCAGCAGTGACTCACTTGCCCGGACAGACCTCTACGAGCAGTACTTC.